This T cell receptor (beta chain) was sequenced during a study of blood T cells in healthy people across ages (dated by TCRdb to between 2015 and 2017). The study in broad terms: In model experiments, template switching captured about one uniquely barcoded TCR beta cDNA molecule for every two T cells. Age-related changes in TCR beta repertoire diversity were measured in the study by deep sequencing normalized with unique cDNA molecular identifiers. For two donors (one aged 18 to 29 and one aged 80 or older), the study analyzed two additional independent replicas of 1 million unique cDNA reads from the same blood draw. Donors of different ages were randomly distributed across sequencing lanes to avoid experimental bias. The donors were split into four age groups: young (average around 16 years), middle-aged (more than 35), aged (about 62) and long-lived (roughly 86).

The donors were 40 or so Caucasian individuals from Russia, aged about 6 to 95 years, who were systemically healthy. Ten milliliters of peripheral blood were drawn from each donor into EDTA-treated Vacutainer tubes. Ficoll-Paque density-gradient centrifugation was used to isolate PBMCs, with at least 7 million per sample. Trizol reagent was used to extract total RNA from the PBMCs, yielding at least 5 micrograms per sample. The percentages of naive CD45RAhigh/CD27high T cells were determined by flow cytometry on a PBMC aliquot from every donor. Comments on this clonotype: No cognate antigen has been identified for it. No per-base quality is available; no much larger clone lies one base away.

The full study reports these points: Because donor CMV infection status was unknown, age-related changes in expanded clonotypes were potentially confounded. The percentage of naive T cells measured by flow cytometry correlated strongly with observed TCR beta diversity. Observed TCR beta diversity per million T cells fell roughly linearly with age, and a significant reduction was already apparent by age approximately 40. Estimates of total diversity based on one million sequenced T cells were considered lower bounds and underestimates. Bulk unsorted PBMC profiling prevented conclusive comparison of naive and antigen-experienced compartments. Compared with the aged group, the long-lived group had more naive CD4+ T cells, fewer expanded clones and increased TCR diversity, suggesting age selection.

Libraries came from 5' RACE. This sample was sequenced with an Illumina HiSeq 2500. A second PCR of about 6 to 12 cycles was run with a J-beta primer mix and a sample-barcoded 5' primer. Each TCR beta cDNA molecule received a unique molecular identifier from a template-switch 5' adaptor carrying 12 random nucleotides. Each sample yielded at least 3 million CDR3-containing paired-end reads. All of the RNA was converted into first-strand cDNA using the Mint cDNA synthesis kit, with a TRBC-specific oligonucleotide serving as the primer. Following uracil-DNA glycosylase treatment, all cDNA underwent a first 18-cycle PCR with the universal primers M1SS and BC2_uni_R. On the study's bioinformatics: Each sample was normalized by randomly selecting 1 million high-quality reads, each carrying a distinct molecular identifier. Instead of being binned into consensus sequences, reads with shared molecular identifiers were discarded. MiTCR, run with a Q25 quality threshold and the strictest error-elimination algorithm, handled CDR3 identification, clonotype clustering and error correction. A nonparametric unseen species model using Euler transformation provided a lower-bound estimate of total TCR beta diversity. Clones were called with MiXCR by TCRdb after fastp trimmed the public reads at Q25, and only in-frame beta chains were retained. Every distinct CDR3 protein forms one entry, paired with its most common genes and DNA. These V and J calls derive from TCRdb rather than the authors' analysis. Present in this sample are roughly 900,000 distinct CDR3 sequences, roughly 48% of which were seen just once. Of the sample, 13% falls within the top ten clones.

The specimen was blood. This receptor was taken from a man between 25 and 39 years old in good health.

The nucleotide sequence is given as TGCAGCGTGACGACTCCTCCCTCCTACAATGAGCAGTACTTC. Its protein reads: CSVTTPPSYNEQYF. Recombination joined TRBV29-1 with TRBJ2-1; there is no confident call for the D gene. The tail of the sequence fits TRBJ2-7 better, so the J call may be wrong. The CDR3 sequence holds 14 residues, the cysteine and phenylalanine included. Only the CDR3 DNA is retained, 42 bases long and in frame from the first base. CDR1 is given as SQVTM and CDR2 as ANQGSEA, both from the germline V gene.